The following is a T cell receptor (beta chain) sequence with its context. V trimming: 5 bases; J trimming: 3 bases; junction bases outside the gene matches: 21. Germline loops: CDR1 SGHTA, CDR2 FQGTGA. The CDR3 sequence is 19 residues long. These data come from a study of cytomegalovirus exposure and HLA in healthy donors. PCR used 60 Vbeta primers and 13 Jbeta primers. Sequenced by immunoSEQ multiplex PCR; TCRdb stores in-frame clones only, minus some. The repertoire holds more than 60,000 clones, with under 85% as singletons. The sequence was obtained from a woman in her 30s in good health and CMV-seronegative. The sample consisted of PBMCs. V usage is TRBV7-3 and J usage is TRBJ2-7; 8 bases line up with TRBD1. The chain's CDR3 is CASSLRDTKTGERDYEQYV. In DNA, the CDR3 is TGTGCCAGCAGCCTACGGGATACAAAGACAGGGGAGAGGGACTACGAGCAGTACGTC.